These 17 T cell receptor beta chains came from one sample sequenced in a study of blood T cell repertoires in COVID-19. Sequencing used immunoSEQ multiplex PCR; TCRdb keeps in-frame clones, though not all of them. The profile shows under 50,000 clones, about 88% of them singletons. Material: peripheral blood. These receptors were taken from a man in his 70s with active COVID-19.

The chain recombines TRBV2 with TRBJ1-5; no reliable D call. V was pared by 2 bases and J by 4 bases, with 9 bases between. The CDR3 runs to 14 residues. From germline, CDR1 is SNHLY and CDR2 FYNNEI. For the CDR3, the DNA is TGTGCCAGCAGTGAAAACGGTGTTAATCAGCCCCAGCATTTT. Translated: CASSENGVNQPQHF.

This chain links TRBV12-3 or TRBV12-4 with TRBJ2-3; 10 nucleotides align to TRBD1. There are 12 residues in the CDR3. V trimming: 3 bases; J trimming: 11 bases; junction bases outside the gene matches: 2. The chain's CDR3 is CASSFGQGVQYF. DNA of the CDR3: TGTGCCAGCAGTTTCGGACAGGGGGTGCAGTATTTT.

V is TRBV6-1 and J is TRBJ2-1, with D unresolved. CDR3 length equals 15 residues. Trimming cost V 1 base and J 4 bases, with 11 bases left between them. The germline CDR1 and CDR2 sequences are MNHNS and SASEGT. CDR3 sequence reads: CASSEDGYSYNEQFF. The CDR3 DNA reads TGTGCCAGCAGTGAAGACGGGTACTCGTACAATGAGCAGTTCTTC.

The gene calls are TRBV6-2 or TRBV6-3 and TRBJ2-7, with 13 bases matching TRBD2. The CDR3 length is 20 residues. After removal of 4 bases from V and 3 bases from J, the junction contained 18 bases not matched to a gene. Looked up from germline, CDR1 is MNHEY and CDR2 is SVGEGT. CDR3 nucleotide sequence: TGTGCCAGCAGTTCCCGACGGACTAGCGGGAGACGGAGGAGTTTCTACGAGCAGTACTTC. It encodes CASSSRRTSGRRRSFYEQYF.

This rearrangement joins TRBV11-3 to TRBJ1-1, with D uncertain. This CDR3 contains 13 residues. The germline CDR1 and CDR2 sequences are SGHNT and YENEEA. Trimming stripped 1 base from V and 8 bases from J, with 11 bases between. Here the CDR3 DNA reads TGTGCCAGCAGCTTAGTGAGGGCAGCCGAAGCTTTCTTT. This codes for CASSLVRAAEAFF.

The chain couples TRBV6-2 or TRBV6-3 to TRBJ2-7, with TRBD1 identical over 8 bases. The CDR3 runs 14 residues. The V gene end was trimmed by 1 base and the J gene end by 7 bases; junction bases not matched to a gene: 6. CDR1 is MNHEY and CDR2 is SVGEGT in the germline V gene. CDR3 sequence reads: CASSYWQGAGEQYF. The CDR3 coding sequence is TGTGCCAGCAGTTACTGGCAGGGGGCCGGTGAGCAGTACTTC.

This clone has just a few counts. This chain links TRBV2 with TRBJ2-7; D perhaps matches TRBD2 (7 bases). The CDR3 spans 14 residues. Germline-derived CDR1 and CDR2 are SNHLY and FYNNEI. V was trimmed by 6 bases and J by 4 bases, leaving 16 bases between them. The CDR3 nucleotides are TGTGCCAGCAGGGGGGGGCTAGAGCTTTACGAGCAGTACTTC. Its protein product is CASRGGLELYEQYF.

V is TRBV6-2 or TRBV6-3 and J is TRBJ2-5; 7 nucleotides align to TRBD2. V lost 5 bases to trimming and J lost 4 bases; unmatched junction nucleotides: 10. The V gene's germline CDR1 is MNHEY and CDR2 SVGEGT. The CDR3 loop spans 15 amino acids. The CDR3 DNA reads TGTGCCAGCAGTCCCTATCCCAGGGAGGGAGAGACCCAGTACTTC. Residues: CASSPYPREGETQYF.

The chain is built from TRBV30 and TRBJ2-3, with 8 positions matching TRBD2. The V gene's germline CDR1 is GTSNPN and CDR2 SVGIG (reference sequence). CDR3 length: 17 amino acids. The J segment lost 0 bases and the V segment lost 3 bases, leaving 11 bases of the junction unmatched. In nucleotides, the CDR3 is TGTGCCTGGAGCACCTTGGACGGGGGGGCTAGCACAGATACGCAGTATTTT. This sequence encodes CAWSTLDGGASTDTQYF.

This clone was seen more than once but under ten times. The chain links TRBV6-6 to TRBJ2-7, with 9 bases fitting TRBD1. The junction had 8 bases not matched to a gene; V was cut back by 5 bases and J by 3 bases. Germline lookup yields CDR1 MNHNY and CDR2 SVGAGI (reference sequence). CDR3 length: 15 residues. CDR3 sequence reads: CASSRDREVSYEQYF. The CDR3 region has the DNA TGTGCCAGCAGTCGGGACAGGGAGGTGAGCTACGAGCAGTACTTC.

This clone was counted once. The chain is built from TRBV7-2 and TRBJ2-7, with a tentative D call TRBD1 (7 bases). The CDR3 sequence is 14 residues long. V lost 3 bases to trimming and J lost 7 bases, with 16 bases between them. Looked up from germline, CDR1 is SGHTA and CDR2 is FQGNSA. The CDR3 is CASSLGTVGREQYF. As DNA, the CDR3 is TGTGCCAGCAGCTTGGGGACAGTAGGGAGGGAGCAGTACTTC.

The V gene is TRBV10-3, the J gene TRBJ1-6; the D is unclear. V was pared by 4 bases and J by 10 bases, with 17 bases between. From germline, CDR1 is ENHRY and CDR2 SYGVKD. The CDR3 has 15 residues. Written as DNA, the CDR3 is TGTGCCATCAGTGGTAGGCCTTCGGGAAACTCACCCCTCCACTTT. Amino acids: CAISGRPSGNSPLHF.

This clone has just one count. V gene TRBV28 combines with J gene TRBJ1-2; the D is unclear. Trimming cost V 2 bases and J 2 bases, with 9 bases left between them. The CDR3 sequence is 14 residues long. Germline V gives CDR1 MDHEN, CDR2 SYDVKM. The CDR3: CASSLEPKNYGYTF. The CDR3 DNA is TGTGCCAGCAGTTTAGAGCCCAAGAACTATGGCTACACCTTC.

The chain uses TRBV27 and TRBJ2-1; the match to TRBD2 covers 13 bases. V dropped 6 bases and J dropped 8; count of bases not matched to a gene: 4. Per the germline V gene, CDR1 is MNHEY and CDR2 is SMNVEV (reference sequence). CDR3 length: 14 residues. CDR3 coding DNA: TGTGCCAGCAGAAGACTAGCGGGAGGTGATGAGCAGTTCTTC. Encoded protein: CASRRLAGGDEQFF.

The chain combines TRBV5-1 with TRBJ2-5; a possible D gene is TRBD2 (5 bases). With 4 bases removed from V and 3 bases from J, the gap between germline ends came to 16 bases. Germline values: CDR1 SGHRS, CDR2 YFSETQ. This CDR3 comprises 15 residues. As DNA, the CDR3 is TGCGCCAGCAGCCCCCACTTACTAGGGAAAGAGACCCAGTACTTC. Translated: CASSPHLLGKETQYF. Full variable domain (outside the CDR3, taken from reference TRBV5-1 and TRBJ2-5): KAGVTQTPRYLIKTRGQQVTLSCSPISGHRSVSWYQQTPGQGLQFLFEYFSETQRNKGNFPGRFSGRQFSNSRSEMNVSTLELGDSALYLCASSPHLLGKETQYFGPGTRLLVL.

This clone was found a few times. The chain is built from TRBV2 and TRBJ2-6; D uncertain. Germline V gene data show CDR1 as SNHLY and CDR2 as FYNNEI. There are 20 residues in the CDR3. V was trimmed by 0 bases and J by 4 bases, leaving 22 bases between them. The chain's CDR3 is CASSEAGWAGYLSGANVLTF. The CDR3 nucleotides are TGTGCCAGCAGTGAAGCAGGTTGGGCAGGCTATCTCTCCGGGGCCAACGTCCTGACTTTC.

This chain uses TRBV28 with TRBJ2-7; 7 bases agree with TRBD2. V was clipped by 5 bases and J by 6 bases; unmatched bases: 13. CDR3 length: 15 amino acids. The germline V gene has CDR1 MDHEN and CDR2 SYDVKM. CDR3 loop: CASSPTGPPGGEQYF. In DNA form, the CDR3 reads TGTGCCAGCAGTCCAACGGGACCCCCGGGGGGCGAGCAGTACTTC.